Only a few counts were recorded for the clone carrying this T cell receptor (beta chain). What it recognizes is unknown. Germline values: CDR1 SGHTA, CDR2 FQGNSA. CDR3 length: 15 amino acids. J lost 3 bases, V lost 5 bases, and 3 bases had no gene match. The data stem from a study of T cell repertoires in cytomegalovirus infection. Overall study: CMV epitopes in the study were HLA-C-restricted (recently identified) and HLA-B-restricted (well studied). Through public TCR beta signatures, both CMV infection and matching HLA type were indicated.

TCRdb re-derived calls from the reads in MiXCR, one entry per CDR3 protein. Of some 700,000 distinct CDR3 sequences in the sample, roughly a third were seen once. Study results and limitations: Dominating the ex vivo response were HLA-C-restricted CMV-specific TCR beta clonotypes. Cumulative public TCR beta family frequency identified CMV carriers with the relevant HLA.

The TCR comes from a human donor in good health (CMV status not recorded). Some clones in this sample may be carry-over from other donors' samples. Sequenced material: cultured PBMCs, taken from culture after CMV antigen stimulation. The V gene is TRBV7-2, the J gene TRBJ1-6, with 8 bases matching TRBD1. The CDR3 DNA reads TGTGCCAGCAGCGCAGGGACAGGCTATAATTCACCCCTCCACTTT. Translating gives CASSAGTGYNSPLHF.